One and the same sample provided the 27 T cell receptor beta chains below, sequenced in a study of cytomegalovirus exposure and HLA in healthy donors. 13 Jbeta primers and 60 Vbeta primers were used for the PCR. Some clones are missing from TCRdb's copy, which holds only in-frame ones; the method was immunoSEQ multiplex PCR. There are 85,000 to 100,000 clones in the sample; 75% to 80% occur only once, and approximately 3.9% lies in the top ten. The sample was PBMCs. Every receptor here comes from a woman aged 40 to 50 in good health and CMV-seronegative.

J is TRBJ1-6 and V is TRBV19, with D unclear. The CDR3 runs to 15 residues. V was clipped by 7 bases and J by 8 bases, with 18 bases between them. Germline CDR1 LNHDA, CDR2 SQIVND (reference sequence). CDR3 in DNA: TGTGCCAGTACCATCCGGGGTGGAGTTGATTCACCCCTCCACTTT. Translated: CASTIRGGVDSPLHF.

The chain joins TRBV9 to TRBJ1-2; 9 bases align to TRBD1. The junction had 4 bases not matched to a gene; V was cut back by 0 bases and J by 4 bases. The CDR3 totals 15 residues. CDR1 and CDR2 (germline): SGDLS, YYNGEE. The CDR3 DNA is TGTGCCAGCAGCGTAGAGGGACAGGGTCCCTATGGCTACACCTTC. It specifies CASSVEGQGPYGYTF.

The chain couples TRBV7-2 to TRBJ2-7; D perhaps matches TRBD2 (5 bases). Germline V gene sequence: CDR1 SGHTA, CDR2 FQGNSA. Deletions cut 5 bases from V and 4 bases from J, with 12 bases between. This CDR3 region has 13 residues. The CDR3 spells CASSRTGRYEQYF. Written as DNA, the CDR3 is TGTGCCAGCAGCCGGACTGGCCGATACGAGCAGTACTTC.

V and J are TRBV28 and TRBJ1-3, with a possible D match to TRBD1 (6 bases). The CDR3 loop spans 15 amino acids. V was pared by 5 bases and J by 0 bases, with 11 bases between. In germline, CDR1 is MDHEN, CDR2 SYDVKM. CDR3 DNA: TGTGCCAGCAGTAGACAGGCATTCTCTGGAAACACCATATATTTT. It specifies CASSRQAFSGNTIYF.

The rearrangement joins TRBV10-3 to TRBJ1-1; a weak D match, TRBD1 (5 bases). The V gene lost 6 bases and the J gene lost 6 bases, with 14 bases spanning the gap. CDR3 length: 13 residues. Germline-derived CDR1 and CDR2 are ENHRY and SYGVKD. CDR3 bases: TGTGCCATCAGGGGGGAGGTCTTCGCTGAAGCTTTCTTT. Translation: CAIRGEVFAEAFF.

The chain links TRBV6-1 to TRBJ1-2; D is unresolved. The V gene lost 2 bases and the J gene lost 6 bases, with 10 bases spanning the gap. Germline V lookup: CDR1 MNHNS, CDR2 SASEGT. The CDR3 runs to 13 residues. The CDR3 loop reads CASSERENDGYTF. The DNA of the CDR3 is TGTGCCAGCAGTGAACGGGAGAACGATGGCTACACCTTC.

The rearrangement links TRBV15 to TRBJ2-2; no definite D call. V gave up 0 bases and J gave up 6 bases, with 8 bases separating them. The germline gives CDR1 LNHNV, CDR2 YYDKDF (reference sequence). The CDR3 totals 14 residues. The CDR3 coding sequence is TGTGCCACCAGCAGAGAATCTATGGCCGGGGAGCTGTTTTTT. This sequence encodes CATSRESMAGELFF. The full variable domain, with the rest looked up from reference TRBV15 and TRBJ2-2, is DAMVIQNPRYQVTQFGKPVTLSCSQTLNHNVMYWYQQKSSQAPKLLFHYYDKDFNNEADTPDNFQSRRPNTSFCFLDIRSPGLGDTAMYLCATSRESMAGELFFGEGSRLTVL.

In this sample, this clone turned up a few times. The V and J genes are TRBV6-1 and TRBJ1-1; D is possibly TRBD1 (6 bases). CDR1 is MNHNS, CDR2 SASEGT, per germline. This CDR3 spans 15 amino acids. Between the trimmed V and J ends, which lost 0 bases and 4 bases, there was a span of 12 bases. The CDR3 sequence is CASSEAPQGSTEAFF. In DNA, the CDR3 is TGTGCCAGCAGTGAAGCGCCCCAGGGGAGCACTGAAGCTTTCTTT.

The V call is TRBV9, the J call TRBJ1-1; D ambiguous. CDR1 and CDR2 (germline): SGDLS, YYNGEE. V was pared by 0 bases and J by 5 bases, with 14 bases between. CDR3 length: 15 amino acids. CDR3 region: CASSVAPGGSTEAFF. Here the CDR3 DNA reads TGTGCCAGCAGCGTAGCCCCTGGCGGGAGTACTGAAGCTTTCTTT.

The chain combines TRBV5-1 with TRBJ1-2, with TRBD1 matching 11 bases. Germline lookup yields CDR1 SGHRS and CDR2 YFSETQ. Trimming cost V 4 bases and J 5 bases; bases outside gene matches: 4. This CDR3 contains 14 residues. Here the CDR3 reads CASSPDRGHYGYTF. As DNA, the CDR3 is TGCGCCAGCAGCCCGGACAGGGGGCATTATGGCTACACCTTC.

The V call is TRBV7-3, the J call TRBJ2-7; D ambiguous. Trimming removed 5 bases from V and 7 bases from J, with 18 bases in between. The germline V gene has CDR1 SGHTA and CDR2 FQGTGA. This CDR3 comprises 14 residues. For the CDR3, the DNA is TGTGCCAGCAGCCTCGAACCCGGCGGTGGGGAGCAGTACTTC. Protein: CASSLEPGGGEQYF.

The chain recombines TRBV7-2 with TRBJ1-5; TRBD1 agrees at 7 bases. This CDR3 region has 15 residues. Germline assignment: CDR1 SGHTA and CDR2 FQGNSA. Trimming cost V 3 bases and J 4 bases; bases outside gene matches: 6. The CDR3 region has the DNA TGTGCCAGCAGCTTTTCGACAGGGCTTAATCAGCCCCAGCATTTT. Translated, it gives CASSFSTGLNQPQHF.

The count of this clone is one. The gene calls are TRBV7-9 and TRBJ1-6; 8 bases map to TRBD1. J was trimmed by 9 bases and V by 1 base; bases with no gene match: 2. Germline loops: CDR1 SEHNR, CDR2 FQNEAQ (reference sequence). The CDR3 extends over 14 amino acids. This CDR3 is CASSLEQGGSPLHF. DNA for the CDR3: TGTGCCAGCAGCTTAGAACAGGGGGGTTCACCCCTCCACTTT. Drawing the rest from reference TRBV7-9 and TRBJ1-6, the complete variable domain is DTGVSQNPRHKITKRGQNVTFRCDPISEHNRLYWYRQTLGQGPEFLTYFQNEAQLEKSRLLSDRFSAERPKGSFSTLEIQRTEQGDSAMYLCASSLEQGGSPLHFGNGTRLTVT.

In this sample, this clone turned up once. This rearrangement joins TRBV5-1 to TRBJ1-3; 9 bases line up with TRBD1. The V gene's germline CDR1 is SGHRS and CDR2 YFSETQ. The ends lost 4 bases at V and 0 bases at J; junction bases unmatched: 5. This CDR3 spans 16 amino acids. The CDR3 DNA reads TGCGCCAGCAGCCGAGACAGGGGGGTCTCTGGAAACACCATATATTTT. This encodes CASSRDRGVSGNTIYF.

CDR3 protein: CASSFFSSRETQYF. CDR3 bases: TGTGCCAGCAGCTTTTTTAGTTCCCGAGAGACCCAGTACTTC. The gene calls are TRBV11-2 and TRBJ2-5; D uncertain. CDR3 size: 14 residues. Germline V CDR1 and CDR2: SGHAT, FQNNGV. The V end lost 3 bases, the J end lost 4 bases, and 12 bases lay between the germline ends.

The CDR3, as DNA: TGTGCCAGCAGGGATCCGGGACAGGGTGGCTACACCTTC. This translates into CASRDPGQGGYTF. J is TRBJ1-2 and V is TRBV6-5, with 9 positions matching TRBD1. Germline CDR1 reads MNHEY; CDR2 reads SVGAGI. With 6 bases clipped from V and 7 bases from J, the junction kept 6 bases outside the gene matches. There are 13 residues in the CDR3.

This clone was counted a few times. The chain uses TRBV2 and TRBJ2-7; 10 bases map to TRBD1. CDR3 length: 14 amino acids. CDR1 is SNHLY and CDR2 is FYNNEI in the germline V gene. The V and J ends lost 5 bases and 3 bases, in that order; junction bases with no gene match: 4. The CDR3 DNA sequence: TGTGCCAGCAGTCCCGGGACAGGGGTCTACGAGCAGTACTTC. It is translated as CASSPGTGVYEQYF.

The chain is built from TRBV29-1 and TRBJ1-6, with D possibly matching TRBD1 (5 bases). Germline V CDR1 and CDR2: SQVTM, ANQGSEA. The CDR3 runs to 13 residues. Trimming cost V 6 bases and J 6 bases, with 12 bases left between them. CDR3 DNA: TGCAGCGTAGTTACAGGTTTTAATTCACCCCTCCACTTT. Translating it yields CSVVTGFNSPLHF.

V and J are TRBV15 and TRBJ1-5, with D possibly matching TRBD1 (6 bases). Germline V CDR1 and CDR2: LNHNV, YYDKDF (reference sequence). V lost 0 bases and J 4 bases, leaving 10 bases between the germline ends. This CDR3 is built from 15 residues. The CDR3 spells CATSRDGQGNQPQHF. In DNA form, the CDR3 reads TGTGCCACCAGCAGAGACGGGCAGGGGAATCAGCCCCAGCATTTT.

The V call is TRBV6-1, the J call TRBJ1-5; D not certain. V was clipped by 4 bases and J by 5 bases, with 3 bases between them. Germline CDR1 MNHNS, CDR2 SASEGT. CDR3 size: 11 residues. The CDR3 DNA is TGTGCCAGCAGTGTAGATCAGCCCCAGCATTTT. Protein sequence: CASSVDQPQHF.

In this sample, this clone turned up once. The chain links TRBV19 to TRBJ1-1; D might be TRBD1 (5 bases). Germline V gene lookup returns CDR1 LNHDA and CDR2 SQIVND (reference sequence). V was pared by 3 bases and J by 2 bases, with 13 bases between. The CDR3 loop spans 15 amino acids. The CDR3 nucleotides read TGTGCCAGTAGTATTTCGGTCGGGGGAAACACTGAAGCTTTCTTT. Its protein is CASSISVGGNTEAFF.

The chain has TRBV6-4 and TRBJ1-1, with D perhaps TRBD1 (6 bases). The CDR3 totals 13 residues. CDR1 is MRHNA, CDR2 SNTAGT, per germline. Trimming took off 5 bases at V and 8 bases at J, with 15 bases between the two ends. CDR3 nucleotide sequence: TGTGCCAGCAGTTACCTACAGGGATGGGAAGCTTTCTTT. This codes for CASSYLQGWEAFF.

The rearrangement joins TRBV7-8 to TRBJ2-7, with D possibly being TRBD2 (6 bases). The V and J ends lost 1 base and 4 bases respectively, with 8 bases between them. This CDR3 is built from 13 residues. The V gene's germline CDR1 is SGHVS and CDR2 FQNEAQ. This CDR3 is CASSLGREYEQYF. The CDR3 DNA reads TGTGCCAGCAGCTTAGGGCGGGAATACGAGCAGTACTTC.

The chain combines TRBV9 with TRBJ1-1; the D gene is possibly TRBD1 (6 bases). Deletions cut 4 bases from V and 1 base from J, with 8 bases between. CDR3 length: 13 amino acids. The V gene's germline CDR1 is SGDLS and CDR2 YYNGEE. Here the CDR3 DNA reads TGTGCCAGCAGCTCGACAGGGAACACTGAAGCTTTCTTT. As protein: CASSSTGNTEAFF.

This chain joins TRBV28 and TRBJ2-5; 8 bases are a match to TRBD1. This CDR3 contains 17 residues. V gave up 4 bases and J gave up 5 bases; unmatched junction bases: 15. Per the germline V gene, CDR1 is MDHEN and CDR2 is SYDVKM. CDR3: CASSSLPRTGRSETQYF. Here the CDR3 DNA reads TGTGCCAGCAGTTCTCTACCCCGGACAGGGAGGTCGGAGACCCAGTACTTC.

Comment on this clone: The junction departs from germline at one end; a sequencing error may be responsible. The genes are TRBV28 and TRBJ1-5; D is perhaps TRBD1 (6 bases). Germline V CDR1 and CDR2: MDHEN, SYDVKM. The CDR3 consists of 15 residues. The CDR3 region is CASASQGSSNQPQNF. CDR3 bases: TGTGCCAGCGCCTCACAGGGATCCTCCAATCAGCCCCAGAATTTT. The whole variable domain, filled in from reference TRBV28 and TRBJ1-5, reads DVKVTQSSRYLVKRTGEKVFLECVQDMDHENMFWYRQDPGLGLRLIYFSYDVKMKEKGDIPEGYSVSREKKERFSLILESASTNQTSMYLCASASQGSSNQPQNFGDGTRLSIL.

CDR3 loop: CASSQNGGGSTDTQYF. The CDR3 region has the DNA TGCGCCAGCAGCCAAAACGGCGGGGGGAGCACAGATACGCAGTATTTT. The V call is TRBV4-1, the J call TRBJ2-3, with 8 bases that match TRBD2. The V and J ends lost 2 bases and 0 bases, in that order; junction bases with no gene match: 4. The CDR3 consists of 16 residues. Germline V gene lookup returns CDR1 MGHRA and CDR2 YSYEKL.